What follows is one T cell receptor beta chain and its context. The antigen remains unidentified. The data were taken from a study of T cell responses to AZD1222 COVID-19 vaccine. Study observations and caveats: Targets within unmutated variant regions were reportedly found for nearly half of spike-specific TCRs. At study baseline, merely more than 5 AZD1222 recipients were seropositive.

Profiling relied on immunoSEQ multiplex PCR, and the TCRdb table lists in-frame clones only, not all of them. The profile shows roughly 66,000 clones, 70% to 90% of them singletons. The CDR3 extends over 12 amino acids. V lost 8 bases and J 3 bases, leaving 11 bases between the germline ends. The sequence derives from an adult who received the MenACWY meningococcal vaccine as a control. The rearrangement links TRBV12-3 or TRBV12-4 to TRBJ2-7; possibly TRBD1 for D (5 bases). Specimen: peripheral blood, collected 28 days after the second dose of the MenACWY control vaccine. The CDR3 protein is CASGAAFYEQYF. CDR3 DNA sequence: TGTGCCAGCGGGGCAGCCTTCTACGAGCAGTACTTC.